Shown below are 10 T cell receptor beta chains from a single sample sequenced in a study of CD8 T cells in Susac syndrome. Random hexamers primed reverse transcription of about 0.5 to 1 ug RNA. TCRdb processed the immunoSEQ multiplex PCR reads anew with MiXCR; each CDR3 protein has one entry. Of some 190,000 distinct CDR3 sequences in the sample, 85% to 95% were seen once. Specimen: CD4+ T cells from PBMCs. The receptors here all came from a human donor in good health.

The V call is TRBV6-5, the J call TRBJ2-7, with 9 bases lining up with TRBD1. Germline CDR1 and CDR2: MNHEY and SVGAGI. The CDR3 totals 14 residues. The V gene end was trimmed by 6 bases and the J gene end by 1 base; junction bases not matched to a gene: 4. The CDR3 protein is CASRRTGDSYEQYV. The CDR3 DNA is TGTGCCAGCAGGAGGACAGGGGATTCCTACGAGCAGTACGTC.

For the CDR3, the DNA is TGTGCCAGCAGTTTAACAGCGGGAGGCAATACGCAGTATTTT. Translated, it gives CASSLTAGGNTQYF. The gene calls are TRBV12-3 or TRBV12-4 and TRBJ2-3; 9 nucleotides match TRBD2. V lost 2 bases, J lost 7 bases, and 4 bases stayed unmatched. CDR3 length: 14 amino acids.

The rearrangement joins TRBV12-3 or TRBV12-4 to TRBJ2-3; TRBD2 matches at 13 bases. The trim removed 6 bases at V and 3 bases at J, leaving 6 bases unmatched. This CDR3 has 16 amino acids. The CDR3 nucleotides are TGTGCCAGCAGAACCGGGACTAGCGGGACAACAGATACGCAGTATTTT. Protein product: CASRTGTSGTTDTQYF.

The table lists this clonotype with a count of one. This sequence joins TRBV12-3 or TRBV12-4 and TRBJ2-3; D not certain. V lost 0 bases and J 9 bases, leaving 7 bases between the germline ends. The CDR3 spans 12 residues. Here the CDR3 DNA reads TGTGCCAGCAGTTTAGCGACCCAGACGCAGTATTTT. It translates to CASSLATQTQYF.

The genes are TRBV6-1 and TRBJ1-3; TRBD1 is a possible D gene (6 bases). The V end lost 5 bases, the J end lost 0 bases, and 11 bases lay between the germline ends. The CDR3 sequence is 15 residues long. Germline V gives CDR1 MNHNS, CDR2 SASEGT. The CDR3 sequence is CASSRDTVSGNTIYF. The CDR3 DNA reads as TGTGCCAGCAGTAGGGACACCGTCTCTGGAAACACCATATATTTT.

The genes are TRBV30 and TRBJ1-5; D might be TRBD1 (6 bases). The CDR3 is made up of 14 amino acids. Germline loops: CDR1 GTSNPN, CDR2 SVGIG (reference sequence). Trimming pared 2 bases from V and 5 bases from J, leaving 13 bases between. This CDR3 is CAWSSTGGHQPQHF. The CDR3 bases are TGTGCCTGGAGTTCCACCGGGGGGCATCAGCCCCAGCATTTT.

The V and J genes are TRBV27 and TRBJ2-1; unclear D gene. Germline CDR1 is MNHEY and CDR2 is SMNVEV (reference sequence). V was pared by 7 bases and J by 9 bases, with 25 bases between. CDR3 size: 16 residues. The CDR3, as DNA: TGTGCCAGCACCCCGCGCCCGGGTGAGAGGATCGGTGAGCAGTTCTTC. This encodes CASTPRPGERIGEQFF.

The rearrangement joins TRBV4-1 to TRBJ1-2; D gene unclear. Deletions cut 0 bases from V and 0 bases from J, with 11 bases between. Per the germline V gene, CDR1 is MGHRA and CDR2 is YSYEKL. CDR3 length: 16 amino acids. CDR3 bases: TGCGCCAGCAGCCAAGAGGAGGCAAGAACTAACTATGGCTACACCTTC. Encoded protein: CASSQEEARTNYGYTF.

This chain uses TRBV10-3 with TRBJ2-7; TRBD1 agrees at 7 bases. After removal of 5 bases from V and 5 bases from J, the junction contained 12 bases not matched to a gene. Germline V gene lookup returns CDR1 ENHRY and CDR2 SYGVKD. The CDR3 runs to 15 residues. CDR3 protein: CAISQQGDSPHEQYV. The CDR3 DNA follows: TGTGCCATCAGTCAACAAGGGGACAGTCCGCACGAGCAGTACGTC.

This chain joins TRBV20-1 and TRBJ2-3, with D possibly matching TRBD1 (6 bases). The germline V gene has CDR1 DFQATT and CDR2 SNEGSKA (reference sequence). Trimming pared 0 bases from V and 1 base from J, leaving 11 bases between. The CDR3 consists of 15 residues. The CDR3 region is CSARDYRVGTDTQYF. In DNA form, the CDR3 reads TGCAGTGCTAGAGATTACAGGGTGGGCACAGATACGCAGTATTTT.